A single sample gave rise to the 6 T cell receptor beta chains below, sequenced in a study of blood T cell repertoires in COVID-19 (dated by TCRdb to 2020 to 2022). To prepare the library, the immunoSEQ multiplex PCR assay was applied. TCRdb mirrors the immuneACCESS table, restricted to in-frame sequences. Some clones are absent from its copies; in checked studies, under half trace to an unresolved V gene, and the reason for the others is unknown. The sample includes about 200,000 clones, with roughly 89% observed a single time. Under 3% of the sample is in the top ten clones. Sequenced sample: PBMCs or T cells enriched from blood (not recorded which). The receptors derive from a middle-aged woman with acute COVID-19.

This clone has a single count. The chain links TRBV19 to TRBJ2-7; TRBD2 is a possible D gene (7 bases). The V gene's germline CDR1 is LNHDA and CDR2 SQIVND (reference sequence). The V gene lost 0 bases and the J gene lost 3 bases, with 12 bases spanning the gap. There are 15 residues in the CDR3. The CDR3: CASSIDLGGGYEQYF. CDR3 DNA sequence: TGTGCCAGTAGTATAGATCTGGGAGGGGGCTACGAGCAGTACTTC.

The chain carries TRBV7-8 and TRBJ1-5; D not certain. Deletions cut 1 base from V and 4 bases from J, with 17 bases between. The length of the CDR3 is 17 residues. Germline CDR1 SGHVS, CDR2 FQNEAQ. The CDR3 nucleotides read TGTGCCAGCAGCTTAGGCGGAGGTCCAGGCATGAATCAGCCCCAGCATTTT. Translated, it gives CASSLGGGPGMNQPQHF. Based on the CDR3 plus reference TRBV7-8 and TRBJ1-5, the full variable domain is GAGVSQSPRYKVAKRGQDVALRCDPISGHVSLFWYQQALGQGPEFLTYFQNEAQLDKSGLPSDRFFAERPEGSVSTLKIQRTQQEDSAVYLCASSLGGGPGMNQPQHFGDGTRLSIL.

The chain carries TRBV3-1 (or the pseudogene TRBV3-2) and TRBJ2-4; D call uncertain. CDR1 and CDR2 from the germline V gene are LGHDT and YNNKEL (reference sequence). Trimming pared 0 bases from V and 8 bases from J, leaving 11 bases between. This CDR3 comprises 14 residues. CDR3 sequence reads: CASSQDPGQHIQYF. The CDR3 nucleotides are TGTGCCAGCAGCCAAGATCCAGGCCAGCACATTCAGTACTTC.

The CDR3 region has the DNA TGTGCCAGCAGCCAAGGGGACAGGGGGGGATACAATGAGCAGTTCTTC. Protein sequence: CASSQGDRGGYNEQFF. This chain links TRBV3-1 (or the pseudogene TRBV3-2) with TRBJ2-1, with 11 bases matching TRBD1. After removal of 1 base from V and 4 bases from J, the junction contained 3 bases not matched to a gene. This CDR3 is built from 16 residues. From germline, CDR1 is LGHDT and CDR2 YNNKEL (reference sequence).

The CDR3, as DNA: TGTGCCAGCATGTTCCAGCGGGGTTCCACAGATACGCAGTATTTT. Translation gives CASMFQRGSTDTQYF. The chain combines TRBV2 with TRBJ2-3; 7 nucleotides align to TRBD2. Trimming at V came to 7 bases and at J to 2 bases, leaving 9 bases not matched to a gene. From germline, CDR1 is SNHLY and CDR2 FYNNEI. The CDR3 runs to 15 residues.

The chain couples TRBV4-2 to TRBJ2-2, with D tentatively TRBD1 (5 bases). Germline lookup yields CDR1 LGHNA and CDR2 YNFKEQ. The CDR3 length is 16 residues. Trimming took off 2 bases at V and 0 bases at J, with 10 bases between the two ends. As DNA, the CDR3 is TGTGCCAGCAGCCAATTGAGACAGACGAACACCGGGGAGCTGTTTTTT. Translation gives CASSQLRQTNTGELFF.